This T cell receptor (beta chain) was identified in a study of CD8+CD57+ T cells in acquired aplastic anemia. Overall study context: Average DNA yield from sorted CD4+ and CD8+ cells was around 3.2 ug.

There are 14 residues in the CDR3. The trim removed 2 bases at V and 4 bases at J, leaving 5 bases unmatched. Germline lookup yields CDR1 SQVTM and CDR2 ANQGSEA. In this sample, this clonotype turned up many times. TCR beta VDJ combinations and CDR3 sequences were profiled from genomic DNA. Via MiXCR, TCRdb re-called the reads, giving one row per CDR3 protein. The table has 400,000 to 600,000 distinct CDR3 sequences, around a third seen once. Patients selected for sequencing had displayed CD8+CD57+ cell expansion by flow cytometry. No therapy had been given to the patients at the time of blood sampling.

The rearrangement joins TRBV29-1 to TRBJ2-3, with 8 bases fitting TRBD2. Sequencing was done on a sample of sorted CD4+, CD8+, or CD8+CD57+ T cells (not recorded which) from PBMCs. The sequence derives from a human donor with aplastic anemia. The CDR3 loop reads CSVEKAGVADTQYF. In DNA, the CDR3 is TGCAGCGTTGAAAAAGCGGGAGTGGCAGATACGCAGTATTTT.